This T cell receptor (beta chain) was identified in a study of molecular identifiers for immune sequencing clone quantification. Points from the study as a whole: More than 98% of effector molecules, versus under 1% of naive-cell molecules, belonged to clones above 20 RNA copies. Identical TCR molecules sharing a barcode could underestimate highly expanded clone sizes. Reports indicate spiked Jurkat TCR RNA from one cell could be found among roughly 930,000 naive cells.

The CD8+CD4-CCR7+CD45RA+ phenotype defined the sorted naive CD8 T cells. In regard to this clonotype: Its antigen remains unidentified. Being one base from a much bigger clone, this may be a read error.

MiXCR, run by TCRdb on the PCR reads, gives a single entry per CDR3 protein. The sample carries 400,000 to 600,000 distinct CDR3 sequences, around 25% recorded once. The CDR3 is 14 residues long. V lost 5 bases, J lost 5 bases, and 13 bases lay in between. In germline, CDR1 is SGHAT, CDR2 FQNNGV. Sequenced sample: naive CD8+ T cells from blood, with Jurkat cell RNA spiked in. Subset reported: FACS-sorted CD8+CD4-CCR7+CD45RA+ naive T cells. The clonotype originates from a human donor in good health. Some libraries in this study had Jurkat cell RNA spiked in. The J gene is TRBJ2-4, the V gene TRBV11-2; possibly TRBD2 for D (5 bases). CDR3 sequence: CASSPDYAENIQYF. The CDR3 DNA is TGTGCCAGCAGCCCCGACTACGCCGAAAACATTCAGTACTTC. The full variable domain, completed using reference TRBV11-2 and TRBJ2-4, is EAGVAQSPRYKIIEKRQSVAFWCNPISGHATLYWYQQILGQGPKLLIQFQNNGVVDDSQLPKDRFSAERLKGVDSTLKIQPAKLEDSAVYLCASSPDYAENIQYFGAGTRLSVL.